Listed below are T cell receptor beta chains from one sample, sequenced in a study of T-cell memory formation after mild COVID-19. TCRdb reprocessed the 5' RACE reads via MiXCR and lists one record per CDR3 protein. The table records around 200,000 distinct CDR3 sequences, less than 20% of them present only once. Sequenced input: PBMCs or a T cell subset sorted from them (not recorded which). The receptors derive from a man aged 18 to 30 who had mild COVID-19 (a few samples of this study predate the infection). Cell type and time point are not known. The CDR3 runs from the conserved cysteine through the conserved F or W. Fields, in order: V gene, J gene, clone size, D gene, CDR3 protein, CDR3 DNA. D genes are given only for firm matches. Only some rows state a clone size, as once, few, many or a class for expanded clones.

V gene: TRBV20-1
J gene: TRBJ1-1
clone size: -
D gene: -
CDR3 protein: CSARDARRLNTEAFF
CDR3 DNA: TGCAGTGCTAGAGATGCCAGGCGATTGAACACTGAAGCTTTCTTT

V gene: TRBV5-1
J gene: TRBJ1-2
clone size: many
D gene: -
CDR3 protein: CASSYIYPANYGYTF
CDR3 DNA: TGCGCCAGCAGCTACATTTACCCAGCTAACTATGGCTACACCTTC

V gene: TRBV12-5
J gene: TRBJ2-2
clone size: few
D gene: -
CDR3 protein: CASGPRYTGELFF
CDR3 DNA: TGTGCTAGTGGTCCTCGTTACACCGGGGAGCTGTTTTTT

V gene: TRBV20-1
J gene: TRBJ2-3
clone size: -
D gene: TRBD2
CDR3 protein: CSAYATSGADTQYF
CDR3 DNA: TGCAGTGCCTACGCCACTAGCGGGGCAGATACGCAGTATTTT

V gene: TRBV4-3
J gene: TRBJ2-3
clone size: once
D gene: -
CDR3 protein: CASSLASVADTQYF
CDR3 DNA: TGCGCCAGCAGCCTGGCGAGTGTCGCAGATACGCAGTATTTT

V gene: TRBV7-2
J gene: TRBJ1-6
clone size: -
D gene: -
CDR3 protein: CASSPGDGGSPLHF
CDR3 DNA: TGTGCCAGCAGCCCGGGAGATGGGGGTTCACCCCTCCACTTT

V gene: TRBV7-6
J gene: TRBJ2-3
clone size: -
D gene: -
CDR3 protein: CASSPSRNTQYF
CDR3 DNA: TGTGCCAGCAGCCCTAGCCGCAATACGCAGTATTTT

V gene: TRBV4-1
J gene: TRBJ1-2
clone size: -
D gene: -
CDR3 protein: CASSHPGRDYGYTF
CDR3 DNA: TGCGCCAGCAGCCATCCCGGTCGTGACTATGGCTACACCTTC

V gene: TRBV27
J gene: TRBJ1-6
clone size: few
D gene: -
CDR3 protein: CASSLRGGMDSPLHF
CDR3 DNA: TGTGCCAGCAGTTTACGTGGTGGCATGGATTCACCCCTCCACTTT

V gene: TRBV11-2
J gene: TRBJ1-2
clone size: once
D gene: -
CDR3 protein: CASSLVSGRRANYGYTF
CDR3 DNA: TGTGCCAGCAGCTTAGTATCGGGACGGAGAGCTAACTATGGCTACACCTTC

V gene: TRBV7-6
J gene: TRBJ1-4
clone size: -
D gene: TRBD1
CDR3 protein: CASIHRGRTNEKLFF
CDR3 DNA: TGTGCCAGCATCCACAGGGGGAGAACTAATGAAAAACTGTTTTTT

V gene: TRBV20-1
J gene: TRBJ2-5
clone size: -
D gene: TRBD1
CDR3 protein: CSAGTGGRQETQYF
CDR3 DNA: TGCAGTGCTGGGACAGGGGGTAGGCAGGAGACCCAGTACTTC

V gene: TRBV20-1
J gene: TRBJ1-2
clone size: -
D gene: -
CDR3 protein: CSARASGKEGYTF
CDR3 DNA: TGCAGTGCTAGGGCGTCCGGCAAGGAAGGCTACACCTTC

V gene: TRBV24-1
J gene: TRBJ1-5
clone size: -
D gene: -
CDR3 protein: CATSDEWQNQPQHF
CDR3 DNA: TGTGCCACCAGTGATGAATGGCAAAATCAGCCCCAGCATTTT

V gene: TRBV10-3
J gene: TRBJ2-1
clone size: -
D gene: TRBD2
CDR3 protein: CAIRLAGGYTSEQFF
CDR3 DNA: TGTGCCATCCGTCTTGCGGGGGGCTATACAAGTGAGCAGTTCTTC

V gene: TRBV7-2
J gene: TRBJ2-3
clone size: -
D gene: TRBD2
CDR3 protein: CASSLRPGLAYDTQYF
CDR3 DNA: TGTGCCAGCAGCCTCAGACCGGGACTAGCATACGATACGCAGTATTTT

V gene: TRBV29-1
J gene: TRBJ1-4
clone size: few
D gene: -
CDR3 protein: CSVEVNLGGEKLFF
CDR3 DNA: TGCAGCGTTGAAGTGAACCTGGGGGGGGAAAAACTGTTTTTT

V gene: TRBV29-1
J gene: TRBJ2-7
clone size: many
D gene: -
CDR3 protein: CSAGRQESTEQYF
CDR3 DNA: TGCAGCGCTGGGCGACAAGAGTCAACCGAGCAGTACTTC

V gene: TRBV7-2
J gene: TRBJ1-1
clone size: many
D gene: -
CDR3 protein: CASSGARGGTNTEAFF
CDR3 DNA: TGTGCCAGCAGTGGGGCCCGGGGGGGAACGAACACTGAAGCTTTCTTT

V gene: TRBV6-5
J gene: TRBJ2-3
clone size: -
D gene: -
CDR3 protein: CASSSPRQGTDTQYF
CDR3 DNA: TGTGCCAGCAGTAGCCCCCGACAGGGCACAGATACGCAGTATTTT